The 3 T cell receptor beta chains reported below all come from one sample, sequenced in a study of blood T cell repertoires in COVID-19. Some clones are missing from TCRdb's copy, which holds only in-frame ones; the method was immunoSEQ multiplex PCR. The sample has 350,000 or so clones, more than 70% seen once; the top ten hold under 5%. Material for sequencing was peripheral blood. These receptors were taken from a woman aged 55-75 years with COVID-19, enrolled during active disease.

This clone was recorded only once. The chain employs TRBV23-1 and TRBJ1-2; D possibly corresponds to TRBD1 (5 bases). TRBV23-1 is an ORF; its function is uncertain. This CDR3 region has 13 residues. V lost 0 bases to trimming and J lost 4 bases, with 6 bases between them. The CDR3 reads CASSQSQGYGYTF. DNA for the CDR3: TGCGCCAGCAGTCAATCCCAGGGCTATGGCTACACCTTC.

The chain uses TRBV6-2 or TRBV6-3 and TRBJ2-2; D is ambiguous. V was trimmed by 2 bases and J by 4 bases, leaving 14 bases between them. This CDR3 region has 16 residues. Germline CDR1 MNHEY, CDR2 SVGEGT. The chain's CDR3 is CASSYPLEAITGELFF. The CDR3, as DNA: TGTGCCAGCAGTTACCCGCTCGAGGCGATCACCGGGGAGCTGTTTTTT.

The genes are TRBV7-9 and TRBJ1-1; unclear D gene. Germline-derived CDR1 and CDR2 are SEHNR and FQNEAQ (reference sequence). The V gene lost 7 bases and the J gene lost 4 bases, with 13 bases spanning the gap. The CDR3 extends over 13 amino acids. CDR3 DNA sequence: TGTGCCAGCAACCTCTTAGTCGGCACTGAAGCTTTCTTT. Translation gives CASNLLVGTEAFF.